This T cell receptor (beta chain) was captured by sequencing in a study of CD8 T cells in Susac syndrome. In the study overall: Of the sequenced Susac syndrome patients, six had active disease and eight were in remission.

Diagnostic criteria for definite or probable disease, in their recently defined form, were met by the patients with Susac syndrome. The authors reverse transcribed roughly 0.5 to 1 ug RNA with random hexamers. TCRdb processed the immunoSEQ multiplex PCR reads anew with MiXCR; each CDR3 protein has one entry. The sample records 74,000 or so distinct CDR3 sequences, about 93% being singletons. This sequence originates from a human donor with Susac syndrome. The sequencing sample was made of CD4+ T cells from PBMCs.

CDR3 sequence: CASSRLNRLAGTDTQYF. The CDR3, as DNA: TGTGCCAGCAGCCGCTTGAACAGACTAGCGGGAACAGATACGCAGTATTTT. The gene calls are TRBV7-6 and TRBJ2-3, with 11 bases fitting TRBD2. V lost 5 bases to trimming and J lost 3 bases; unmatched junction nucleotides: 10. The CDR3 loop spans 17 amino acids. Per germline, CDR1 SGHVS and CDR2 FNYEAQ.